Here is one T cell receptor (beta chain) with its context. Its target is unknown. Trimming pared 4 bases from V and 4 bases from J, leaving 13 bases between. CDR1 is SQVTM and CDR2 is ANQGSEA in the germline V gene. CDR3 length: 13 amino acids. The data originate from a study of post-analysis software for immune sequencing data. Study-level results: The study found TRBV5-6, TRBV5-1 and TRBV20-1 among four to six TRBV segments more frequent in patients than controls.

Each TCR beta cDNA library carried unique molecular identifiers. Each CDR3 protein is one row after TCRdb ran MiXCR on the PCR reads. The sample includes approximately 440,000 distinct CDR3 sequences, approximately 45% of them seen just once. Specimen: blood. This clonotype originated in a girl between 10 and 17 years old with multiple sclerosis. The V call is TRBV29-1, the J call TRBJ1-1; D possibly corresponds to TRBD1 (5 bases). CDR3 DNA: TGCAGCGTTGGCAGGGTTGGGGGCACTGAAGCTTTCTTT. This gives the protein CSVGRVGGTEAFF.